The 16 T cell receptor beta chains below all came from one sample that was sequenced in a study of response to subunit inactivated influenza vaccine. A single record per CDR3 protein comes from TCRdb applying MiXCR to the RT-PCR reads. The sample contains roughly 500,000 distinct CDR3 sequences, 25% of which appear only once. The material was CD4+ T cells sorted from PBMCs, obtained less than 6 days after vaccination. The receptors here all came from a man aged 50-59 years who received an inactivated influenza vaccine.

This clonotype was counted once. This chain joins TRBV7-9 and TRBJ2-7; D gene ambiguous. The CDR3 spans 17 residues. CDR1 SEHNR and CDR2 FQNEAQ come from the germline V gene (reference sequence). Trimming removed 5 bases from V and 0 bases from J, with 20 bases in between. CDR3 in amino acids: CASSNPTLQCSSYEQYF. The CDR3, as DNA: TGTGCCAGCAGCAACCCCACTCTACAGTGCAGCTCCTACGAGCAGTACTTC.

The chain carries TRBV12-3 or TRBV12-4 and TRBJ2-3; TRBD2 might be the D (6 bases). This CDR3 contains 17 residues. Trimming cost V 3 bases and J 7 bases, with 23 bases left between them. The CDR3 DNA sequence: TGTGCCAGCAGTTTTATTTGGCGGGGCGGCCATTTGAATACGCAGTATTTT. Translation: CASSFIWRGGHLNTQYF.

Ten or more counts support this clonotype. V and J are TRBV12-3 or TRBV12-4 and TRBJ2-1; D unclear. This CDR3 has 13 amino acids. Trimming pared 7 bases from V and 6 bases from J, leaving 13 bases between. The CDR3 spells CASTPSEFNEQFF. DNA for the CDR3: TGTGCCAGCACTCCTTCTGAGTTCAATGAGCAGTTCTTC.

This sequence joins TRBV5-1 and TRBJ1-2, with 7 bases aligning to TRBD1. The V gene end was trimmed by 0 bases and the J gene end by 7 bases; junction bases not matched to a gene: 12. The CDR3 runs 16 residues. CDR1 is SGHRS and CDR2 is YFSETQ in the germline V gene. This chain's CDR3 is CASSLATGASQGGYTF. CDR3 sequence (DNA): TGCGCCAGCAGCTTGGCCACAGGGGCCTCACAGGGTGGCTACACCTTC.

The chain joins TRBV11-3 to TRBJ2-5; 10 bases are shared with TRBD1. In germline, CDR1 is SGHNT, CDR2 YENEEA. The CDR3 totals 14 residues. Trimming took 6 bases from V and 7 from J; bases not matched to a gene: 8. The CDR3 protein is CASSIGQGDATQYF. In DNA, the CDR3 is TGTGCCAGCAGTATTGGACAGGGGGACGCGACCCAGTACTTC.

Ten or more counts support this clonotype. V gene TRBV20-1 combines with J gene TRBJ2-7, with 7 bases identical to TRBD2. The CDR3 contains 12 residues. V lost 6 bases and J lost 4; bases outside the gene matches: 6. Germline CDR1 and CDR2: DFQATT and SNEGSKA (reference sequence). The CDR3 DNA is TGCAGTGCCAGCGGGACTCTTTACGAGCAGTACTTC. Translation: CSASGTLYEQYF.

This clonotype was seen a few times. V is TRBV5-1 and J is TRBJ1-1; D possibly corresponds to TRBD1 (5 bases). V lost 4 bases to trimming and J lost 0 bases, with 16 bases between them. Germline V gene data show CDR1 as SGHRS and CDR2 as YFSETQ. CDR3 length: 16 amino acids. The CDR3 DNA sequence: TGCGCCAGCAGCCCGGGGGGGGGTGCGATGAACACTGAAGCTTTCTTT. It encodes CASSPGGGAMNTEAFF.

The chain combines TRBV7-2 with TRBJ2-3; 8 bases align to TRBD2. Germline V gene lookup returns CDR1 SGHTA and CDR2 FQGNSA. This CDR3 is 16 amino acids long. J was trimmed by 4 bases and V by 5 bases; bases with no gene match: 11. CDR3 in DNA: TGTGCCAGCAGCATAAGGACCAGCGGGAGTGCAGATACGCAGTATTTT. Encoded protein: CASSIRTSGSADTQYF. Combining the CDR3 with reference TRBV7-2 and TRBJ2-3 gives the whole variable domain GAGVSQSPSNKVTEKGKDVELRCDPISGHTALYWYRQSLGQGLEFLIYFQGNSAPDKSGLPSDRFSAERTGGSVSTLTIQRTQQEDSAVYLCASSIRTSGSADTQYFGPGTRLTVL.

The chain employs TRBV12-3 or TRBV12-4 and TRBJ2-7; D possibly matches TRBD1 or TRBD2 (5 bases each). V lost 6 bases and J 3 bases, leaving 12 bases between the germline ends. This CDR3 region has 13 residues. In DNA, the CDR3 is TGTGCCAGCAGGGGACCACTAGACTACGAGCAGTACTTC. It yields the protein CASRGPLDYEQYF.

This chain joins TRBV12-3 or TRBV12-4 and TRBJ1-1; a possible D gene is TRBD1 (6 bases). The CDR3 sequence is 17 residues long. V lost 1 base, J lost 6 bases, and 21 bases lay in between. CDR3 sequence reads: CASSLGGQWRGIPEAFF. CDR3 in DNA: TGTGCCAGCAGTTTAGGAGGACAGTGGAGGGGTATCCCTGAAGCTTTCTTT.

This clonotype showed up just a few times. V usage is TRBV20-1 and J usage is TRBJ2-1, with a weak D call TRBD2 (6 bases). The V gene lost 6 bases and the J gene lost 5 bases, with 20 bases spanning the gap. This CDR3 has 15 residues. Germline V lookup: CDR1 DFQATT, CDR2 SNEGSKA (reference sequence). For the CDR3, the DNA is TGCAGTGCCACCGGGGCTAGCGCGACCCACAATGAGCAGTTCTTC. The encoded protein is CSATGASATHNEQFF.

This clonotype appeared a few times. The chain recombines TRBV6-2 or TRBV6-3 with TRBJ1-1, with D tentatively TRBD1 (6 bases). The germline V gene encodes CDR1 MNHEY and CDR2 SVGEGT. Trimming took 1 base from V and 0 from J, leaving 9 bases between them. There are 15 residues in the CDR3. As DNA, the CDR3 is TGTGCCAGCAGTTACTTGTGGGGGCTGAACACTGAAGCTTTCTTT. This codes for CASSYLWGLNTEAFF.

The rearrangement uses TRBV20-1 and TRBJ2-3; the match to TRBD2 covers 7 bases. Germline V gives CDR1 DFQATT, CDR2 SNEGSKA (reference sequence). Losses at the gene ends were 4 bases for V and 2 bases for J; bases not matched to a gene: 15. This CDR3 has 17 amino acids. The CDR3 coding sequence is TGCAGTGCTACAGGTGGGCGACTAGCCCACCTCACAGATACGCAGTATTTT. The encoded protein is CSATGGRLAHLTDTQYF.

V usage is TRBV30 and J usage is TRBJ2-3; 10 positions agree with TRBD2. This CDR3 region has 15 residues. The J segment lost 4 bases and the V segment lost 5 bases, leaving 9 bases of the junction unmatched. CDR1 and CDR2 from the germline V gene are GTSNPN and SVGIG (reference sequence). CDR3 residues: CAWAHGLAGADTQYF. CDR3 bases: TGTGCCTGGGCCCACGGGCTAGCGGGAGCAGATACGCAGTATTTT.

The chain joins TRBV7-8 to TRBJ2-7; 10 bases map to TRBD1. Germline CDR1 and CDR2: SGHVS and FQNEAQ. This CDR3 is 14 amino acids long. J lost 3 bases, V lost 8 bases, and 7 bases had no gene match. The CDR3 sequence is CASGSGTGDYEQYF. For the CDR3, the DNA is TGTGCCAGCGGTTCCGGGACAGGGGACTACGAGCAGTACTTC.

CDR3 nucleotide sequence: TGTGCCAGCAGCGATCGACAGGGGACCGGTGAGCAGTTCTTC. Residues: CASSDRQGTGEQFF. The chain links TRBV9 to TRBJ2-1; 8 positions match TRBD1. Germline loops: CDR1 SGDLS, CDR2 YYNGEE. V dropped 3 bases and J dropped 9; count of bases not matched to a gene: 8. This CDR3 comprises 14 residues.